The 21 T cell receptor beta chains below all came from one sample that was sequenced in a study of OX40 agonist ivuxolimab in advanced cancers. Profiled with immunoSEQ multiplex PCR; TCRdb holds only in-frame clones, not every one. The sample consists of 44,000 or so clones, approximately 79% of them appearing once. Specimen: CD4+ or CD8+ T cells sorted from blood, collected in a trial of the OX40 agonist ivuxolimab. The receptors were sampled from an adult with an advanced solid tumor such as melanoma, head and neck, liver or kidney cancer.

This clone occurred a few times. This chain joins TRBV7-2 and TRBJ1-6; a weak D match, TRBD1 (6 bases). Germline V CDR1 and CDR2: SGHTA, FQGNSA. The CDR3 contains 14 residues. The V end lost 2 bases, the J end lost 7 bases, and 9 bases lay between the germline ends. Here the CDR3 DNA reads TGTGCCAGCAGCTTAAGGGGGACCAATTCACCCCTCCACTTT. It specifies CASSLRGTNSPLHF.

This sequence joins TRBV5-1 and TRBJ2-1; 12 bases line up with TRBD2. After removal of 4 bases from V and 9 bases from J, the junction contained 14 bases not matched to a gene. Germline-derived CDR1 and CDR2 are SGHRS and YFSETQ. The CDR3 runs to 17 residues. The CDR3 DNA sequence: TGCGCCAGCAGCCTGTTGGTGGCTAGCGGGAGGGCCGCTGAGCAGTTCTTC. This translates into CASSLLVASGRAAEQFF.

This clone was seen a single time. The chain has TRBV5-5 and TRBJ1-1; a possible D gene is TRBD1 (6 bases). Deletions cut 2 bases from V and 0 bases from J, with 11 bases between. Per the germline V gene, CDR1 is SGHKS and CDR2 is YYEKEE (reference sequence). The CDR3 runs to 15 residues. The CDR3 nucleotides are TGTGCCAGCAGCTTCCAGGGGAATATGAACACTGAAGCTTTCTTT. This encodes CASSFQGNMNTEAFF.

This rearrangement joins TRBV5-1 to TRBJ2-5, with D possibly being TRBD1 or TRBD2 (5 bases each). CDR1 is SGHRS, CDR2 YFSETQ, per germline. CDR3 length: 16 amino acids. Trimming took off 0 bases at V and 2 bases at J, with 14 bases between the two ends. The CDR3 coding sequence is TGCGCCAGCAGCTTGGCAGGGTCTGGGACGCAAGAGACCCAGTACTTC. Protein product: CASSLAGSGTQETQYF.

The chain employs TRBV5-4 and TRBJ2-3; D gene unclear. Deletions cut 5 bases from V and 4 bases from J, with 14 bases between. This CDR3 has 14 amino acids. The germline gives CDR1 SGHNT, CDR2 YYREEE (reference sequence). The CDR3 loop is CASSLLGPADTQYF. The CDR3 DNA reads TGTGCCAGCAGTCTTCTAGGACCCGCAGATACGCAGTATTTT.

The gene calls are TRBV5-4 and TRBJ2-5; tentatively, D is TRBD2 (6 bases). Between the trimmed V and J ends, which lost 1 base and 4 bases, there was a span of 8 bases. This CDR3 is built from 13 residues. Germline CDR1 and CDR2: SGHNT and YYREEE (reference sequence). CDR3 DNA sequence: TGTGCCAGCAGCTTGCGCGGGGTAGAGACCCAGTACTTC. It encodes CASSLRGVETQYF. Full variable domain (outside the CDR3, taken from reference TRBV5-4 and TRBJ2-5): ETGVTQSPTHLIKTRGQQVTLRCSSQSGHNTVSWYQQALGQGPQFIFQYYREEENGRGNFPPRFSGLQFPNYSSELNVNALELDDSALYLCASSLRGVETQYFGPGTRLLVL.

The chain is built from TRBV6-1 and TRBJ1-6; D might be TRBD1 (5 bases). Germline CDR1 reads MNHNS; CDR2 reads SASEGT. The CDR3 spans 14 residues. Trimming pared 8 bases from V and 6 bases from J, leaving 14 bases between. CDR3 sequence (DNA): TGTGCCAGCCAAAGACAGCTAGCTAATTCACCCCTCCACTTT. Translated, it gives CASQRQLANSPLHF.

For the CDR3, the DNA is TGTGCCAGCAGTTCGGGCAGGAACTACGAGCAGTACTTC. This sequence encodes CASSSGRNYEQYF. V gene TRBV2 combines with J gene TRBJ2-7; no clear D. The CDR3 loop spans 13 amino acids. CDR1 SNHLY and CDR2 FYNNEI come from the germline V gene. Trimming removed 5 bases at V and 3 bases at J, with 11 bases between.

The chain uses TRBV11-1 and TRBJ2-5, with D unclear. The germline gives CDR1 SGHAT, CDR2 FQDESV (reference sequence). This CDR3 has 16 amino acids. Between the trimmed V and J ends, which lost 5 bases and 0 bases, there was a span of 16 bases. CDR3 protein: CASSTRASKHQETQYF. CDR3 sequence (DNA): TGTGCCAGCAGCACCCGGGCCTCTAAGCACCAAGAGACCCAGTACTTC.

The rearrangement uses TRBV27 and TRBJ2-7; no reliable D call. The CDR3 is made up of 13 amino acids. CDR1 MNHEY and CDR2 SMNVEV come from the germline V gene (reference sequence). V was shortened by 6 bases and J by 2 bases, with 11 bases between the two germline ends. CDR3 DNA: TGTGCCAGCAGCCATGGGCAAGCCTACGAGCAGTACTTC. Amino acids: CASSHGQAYEQYF.

The V and J genes are TRBV5-5 and TRBJ1-1; D gene uncertain. V lost 4 bases, J lost 0 bases, and 10 bases lay in between. The CDR3 totals 14 residues. Germline V gives CDR1 SGHKS, CDR2 YYEKEE (reference sequence). CDR3 sequence reads: CASSDRTLNTEAFF. The CDR3 DNA follows: TGTGCCAGCAGCGACCGGACCTTGAACACTGAAGCTTTCTTT.

The chain couples TRBV7-2 to TRBJ2-1; 11 nucleotides align to TRBD2. The CDR3 loop spans 16 amino acids. Germline values: CDR1 SGHTA, CDR2 FQGNSA. V trimming: 4 bases; J trimming: 0 bases; junction bases outside the gene matches: 2. This CDR3 reads CASSWTSGPSYNEQFF. Here the CDR3 DNA reads TGTGCCAGCAGCTGGACTAGCGGGCCCTCCTACAATGAGCAGTTCTTC.

The J gene is TRBJ1-1, the V gene TRBV2; TRBD1 might be the D (5 bases). Between the trimmed V and J ends, which lost 10 bases and 1 base, there was a span of 19 bases. Per germline, CDR1 SNHLY and CDR2 FYNNEI. The CDR3 has 15 residues. The CDR3 here is CATLSQGLSNTEAFF. The DNA of the CDR3 is TGTGCCACCCTTTCTCAGGGACTTTCGAACACTGAAGCTTTCTTT.

V gene TRBV29-1 combines with J gene TRBJ1-1, with 9 positions matching TRBD1. Germline lookup yields CDR1 SQVTM and CDR2 ANQGSEA. This CDR3 has 15 residues. Trimming removed 8 bases from V and 3 bases from J; junction bases left unmatched: 13. Here the CDR3 DNA reads TGCAGCTCTTTTGGGACAGGGTCGGGGGACACTGAAGCTTTCTTT. Its translation: CSSFGTGSGDTEAFF.

The gene calls are TRBV19 and TRBJ1-1; 10 bases map to TRBD1. CDR1 LNHDA and CDR2 SQIVND come from the germline V gene (reference sequence). This CDR3 region has 14 residues. Unmatched junction bases numbered 2, after V lost 0 bases and J lost 7 bases. The CDR3 region is CASSIDGTGDEAFF. The CDR3 bases are TGTGCCAGTAGTATAGATGGGACAGGGGATGAAGCTTTCTTT. The full variable domain, completed using reference TRBV19 and TRBJ1-1, is DGGITQSPKYLFRKEGQNVTLSCEQNLNHDAMYWYRQDPGQGLRLIYYSQIVNDFQKGDIAEGYSVSREKKESFPLTVTSAQKNPTAFYLCASSIDGTGDEAFFGQGTRLTVV.

The chain carries TRBV5-4 and TRBJ2-5, with D perhaps matching TRBD1 (6 bases). There are 13 residues in the CDR3. V was cut by 4 bases and J by 2 bases, with 9 bases left in between. From germline, CDR1 is SGHNT and CDR2 YYREEE (reference sequence). As DNA, the CDR3 is TGTGCCAGCAGCATAGGGACACAAGAGACCCAGTACTTC. Encoded protein: CASSIGTQETQYF.

CDR3 loop: CAWSQTGGAYEQYF. CDR3 sequence (DNA): TGTGCCTGGAGTCAGACAGGGGGAGCCTACGAGCAGTACTTC. The rearrangement joins TRBV30 to TRBJ2-7; 9 bases align to TRBD1. The CDR3 spans 14 residues. Germline CDR1 is GTSNPN and CDR2 is SVGIG (reference sequence). V was clipped by 2 bases and J by 2 bases; unmatched bases: 4.

The chain joins TRBV6-5 to TRBJ2-7; no definite D call. The CDR3 covers 14 residues. From germline, CDR1 is MNHEY and CDR2 SVGAGI. V lost 0 bases and J 6 bases, leaving 12 bases between the germline ends. The CDR3, as DNA: TGTGCCAGCAGTTACTCGAGCCTCCCGTCCGAGCAGTACTTC. Translated: CASSYSSLPSEQYF.

This chain links TRBV7-9 with TRBJ2-7; 9 bases fit TRBD1. V gave up 5 bases and J gave up 2 bases; unmatched junction bases: 4. From germline, CDR1 is SEHNR and CDR2 FQNEAQ (reference sequence). The CDR3 has 14 amino acids. The CDR3 DNA is TGTGCCAGCAGCAACCGGGACAGGGCCTACGAGCAGTACTTC. It yields the protein CASSNRDRAYEQYF.

The CDR3 region is CASSLRVSETQYF. CDR3 DNA: TGTGCCAGCAGCCTCAGGGTTTCGGAGACCCAGTACTTC. The V and J genes are TRBV7-2 and TRBJ2-5; TRBD1 might be the D (5 bases). Germline V gene lookup returns CDR1 SGHTA and CDR2 FQGNSA. The CDR3 consists of 13 residues. Deletions cut 5 bases from V and 5 bases from J, with 12 bases between.

In this sample, this clone turned up once. This chain connects TRBV30 to TRBJ1-5, with no clear D. There are 13 residues in the CDR3. The germline gives CDR1 GTSNPN, CDR2 SVGIG (reference sequence). The V and J ends lost 2 bases and 1 base respectively, with 6 bases between them. CDR3 coding DNA: TGTGCCTGGAGTAAGTCCAGCAATCAGCCCCAGCATTTT. Protein sequence: CAWSKSSNQPQHF.